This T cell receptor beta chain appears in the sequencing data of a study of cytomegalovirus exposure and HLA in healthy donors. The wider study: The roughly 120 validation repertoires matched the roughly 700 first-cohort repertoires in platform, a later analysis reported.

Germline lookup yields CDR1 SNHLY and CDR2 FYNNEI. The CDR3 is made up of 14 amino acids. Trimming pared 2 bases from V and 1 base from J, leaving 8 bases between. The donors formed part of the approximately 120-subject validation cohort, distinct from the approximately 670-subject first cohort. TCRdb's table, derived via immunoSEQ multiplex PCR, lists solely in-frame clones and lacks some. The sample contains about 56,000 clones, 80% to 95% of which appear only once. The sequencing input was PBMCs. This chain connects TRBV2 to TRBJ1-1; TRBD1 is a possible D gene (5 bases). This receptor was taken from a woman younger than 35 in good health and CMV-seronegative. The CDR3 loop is CASSEQGANTEAFF. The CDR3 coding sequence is TGTGCCAGCAGTGAACAGGGCGCGAACACTGAAGCTTTCTTT.